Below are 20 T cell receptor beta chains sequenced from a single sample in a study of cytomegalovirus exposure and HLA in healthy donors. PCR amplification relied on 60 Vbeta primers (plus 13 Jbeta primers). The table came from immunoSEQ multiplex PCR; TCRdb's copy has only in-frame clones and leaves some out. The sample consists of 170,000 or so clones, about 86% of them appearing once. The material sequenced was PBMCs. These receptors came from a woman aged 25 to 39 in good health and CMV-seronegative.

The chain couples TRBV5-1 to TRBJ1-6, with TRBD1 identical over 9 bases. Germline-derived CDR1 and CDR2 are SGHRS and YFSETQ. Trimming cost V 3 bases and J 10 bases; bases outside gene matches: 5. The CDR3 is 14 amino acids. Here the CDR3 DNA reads TGCGCCAGCAGCTCGGACAGGGGAAGGTCACCCCTCCACTTT. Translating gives CASSSDRGRSPLHF.

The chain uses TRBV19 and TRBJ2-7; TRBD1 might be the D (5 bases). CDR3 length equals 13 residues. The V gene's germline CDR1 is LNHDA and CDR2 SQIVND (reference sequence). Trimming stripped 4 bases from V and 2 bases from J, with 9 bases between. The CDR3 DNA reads TGTGCCAGTAGTAAGTGGGGCGCCTACGAGCAGTACTTC. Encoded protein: CASSKWGAYEQYF.

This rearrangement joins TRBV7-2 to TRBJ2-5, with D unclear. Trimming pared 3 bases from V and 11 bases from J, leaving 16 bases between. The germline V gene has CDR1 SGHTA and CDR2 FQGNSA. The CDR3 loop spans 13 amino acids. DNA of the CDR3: TGTGCCAGCAGCTTTCAGCCCCCTCTAGAGCAGTACTTC. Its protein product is CASSFQPPLEQYF.

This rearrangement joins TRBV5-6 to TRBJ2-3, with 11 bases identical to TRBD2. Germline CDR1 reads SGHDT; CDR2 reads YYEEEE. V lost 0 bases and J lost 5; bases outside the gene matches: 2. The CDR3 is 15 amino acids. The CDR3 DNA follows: TGTGCCAGCAGCTTGGGAGGACTAGCGGGAGATACGCAGTATTTT. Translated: CASSLGGLAGDTQYF.

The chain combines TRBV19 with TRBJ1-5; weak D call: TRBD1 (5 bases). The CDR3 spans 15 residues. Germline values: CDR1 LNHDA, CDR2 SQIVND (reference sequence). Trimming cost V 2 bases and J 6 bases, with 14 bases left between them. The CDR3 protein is CASSITGGLLQPQHF. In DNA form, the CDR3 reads TGTGCCAGTAGTATAACGGGGGGGTTACTTCAGCCCCAGCATTTT. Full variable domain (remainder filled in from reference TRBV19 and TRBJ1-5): DGGITQSPKYLFRKEGQNVTLSCEQNLNHDAMYWYRQDPGQGLRLIYYSQIVNDFQKGDIAEGYSVSREKKESFPLTVTSAQKNPTAFYLCASSITGGLLQPQHFGDGTRLSIL.

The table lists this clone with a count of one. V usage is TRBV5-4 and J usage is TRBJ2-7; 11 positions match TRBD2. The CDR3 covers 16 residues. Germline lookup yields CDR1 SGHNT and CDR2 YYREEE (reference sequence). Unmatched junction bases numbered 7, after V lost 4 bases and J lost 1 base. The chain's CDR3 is CASSLGLAASSYEQYF. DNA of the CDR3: TGTGCCAGCAGCCTGGGACTAGCGGCTTCGTCCTACGAGCAGTACTTC. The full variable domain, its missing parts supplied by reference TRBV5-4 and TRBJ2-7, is ETGVTQSPTHLIKTRGQQVTLRCSSQSGHNTVSWYQQALGQGPQFIFQYYREEENGRGNFPPRFSGLQFPNYSSELNVNALELDDSALYLCASSLGLAASSYEQYFGPGTRLTVT.

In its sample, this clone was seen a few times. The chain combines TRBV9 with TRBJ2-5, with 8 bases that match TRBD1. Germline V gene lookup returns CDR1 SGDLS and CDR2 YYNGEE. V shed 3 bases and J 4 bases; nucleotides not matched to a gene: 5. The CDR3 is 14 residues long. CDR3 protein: CASSGTGRRETQYF. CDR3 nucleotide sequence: TGTGCCAGCAGCGGGACAGGGCGTCGAGAGACCCAGTACTTC.

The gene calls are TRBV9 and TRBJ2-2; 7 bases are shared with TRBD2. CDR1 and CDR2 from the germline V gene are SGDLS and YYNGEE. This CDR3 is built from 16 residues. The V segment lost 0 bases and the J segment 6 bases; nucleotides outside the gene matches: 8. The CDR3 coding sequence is TGTGCCAGCAGCGTAGGAGTACTAGCGATGCCCGGGGAGCTGTTTTTT. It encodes CASSVGVLAMPGELFF. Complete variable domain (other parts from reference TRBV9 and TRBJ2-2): DSGVTQTPKHLITATGQRVTLRCSPRSGDLSVYWYQQSLDQGLQFLIQYYNGEERAKGNILERFSAQQFPDLHSELNLSSLELGDSALYFCASSVGVLAMPGELFFGEGSRLTVL.

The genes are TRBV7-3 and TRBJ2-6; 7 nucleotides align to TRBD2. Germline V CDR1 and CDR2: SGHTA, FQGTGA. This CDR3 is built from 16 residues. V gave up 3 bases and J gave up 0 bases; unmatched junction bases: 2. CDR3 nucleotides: TGTGCCAGCAGCTTCAGGACTAGCTCTGGGGCCAACGTCCTGACTTTC. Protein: CASSFRTSSGANVLTF.

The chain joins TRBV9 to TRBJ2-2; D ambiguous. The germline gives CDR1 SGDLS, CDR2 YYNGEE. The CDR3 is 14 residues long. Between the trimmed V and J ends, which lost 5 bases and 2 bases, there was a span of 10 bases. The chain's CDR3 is CASSVSHNTGELFF. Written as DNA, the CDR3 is TGTGCCAGCAGTGTTTCACACAACACCGGGGAGCTGTTTTTT.

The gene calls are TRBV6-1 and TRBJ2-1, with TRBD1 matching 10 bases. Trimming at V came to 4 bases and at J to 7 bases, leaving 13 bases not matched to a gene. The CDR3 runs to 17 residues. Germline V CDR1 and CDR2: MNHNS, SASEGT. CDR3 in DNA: TGTGCCAGCAGTGGGCTACCCGGGACAGGGGCTGGAAATGAGCAGTTCTTC. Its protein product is CASSGLPGTGAGNEQFF.

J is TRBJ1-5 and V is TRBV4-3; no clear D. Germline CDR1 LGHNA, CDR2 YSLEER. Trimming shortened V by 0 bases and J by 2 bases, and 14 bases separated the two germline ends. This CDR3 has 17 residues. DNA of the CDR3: TGCGCCAGCAGCCAAGATCAATGGAGGACGGGCAATCAGCCCCAGCATTTT. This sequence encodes CASSQDQWRTGNQPQHF.

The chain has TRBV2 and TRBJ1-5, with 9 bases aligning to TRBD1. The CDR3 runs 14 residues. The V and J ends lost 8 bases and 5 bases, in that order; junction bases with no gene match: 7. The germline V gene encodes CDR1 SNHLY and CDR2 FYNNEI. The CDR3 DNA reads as TGTGCCAGCGGCCGGGACAGGGAGGATCAGCCCCAGCATTTT. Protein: CASGRDREDQPQHF. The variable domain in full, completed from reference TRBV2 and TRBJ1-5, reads EPEVTQTPSHQVTQMGQEVILRCVPISNHLYFYWYRQILGQKVEFLVSFYNNEISEKSEIFDDQFSVERPDGSNFTLKIRSTKLEDSAMYFCASGRDREDQPQHFGDGTRLSIL.

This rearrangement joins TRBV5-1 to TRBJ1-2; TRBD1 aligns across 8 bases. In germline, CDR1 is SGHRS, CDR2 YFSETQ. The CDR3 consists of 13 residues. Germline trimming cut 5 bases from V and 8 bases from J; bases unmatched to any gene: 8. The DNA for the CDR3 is TGCGCCAGCAGGCTGGACAGGGATGTAGGCTACACCTTC. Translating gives CASRLDRDVGYTF.

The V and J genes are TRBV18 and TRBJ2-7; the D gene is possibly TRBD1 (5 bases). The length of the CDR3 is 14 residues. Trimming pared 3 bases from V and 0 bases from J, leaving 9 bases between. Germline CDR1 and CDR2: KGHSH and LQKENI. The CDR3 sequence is CASSPTATSYEQYF. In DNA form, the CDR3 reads TGTGCCAGCTCACCGACAGCAACCTCCTACGAGCAGTACTTC. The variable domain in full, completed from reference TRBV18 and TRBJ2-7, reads NAGVMQNPRHLVRRRGQEARLRCSPMKGHSHVYWYRQLPEEGLKFMVYLQKENIIDESGMPKERFSAEFPKEGPSILRIQQVVRGDSAAYFCASSPTATSYEQYFGPGTRLTVT.

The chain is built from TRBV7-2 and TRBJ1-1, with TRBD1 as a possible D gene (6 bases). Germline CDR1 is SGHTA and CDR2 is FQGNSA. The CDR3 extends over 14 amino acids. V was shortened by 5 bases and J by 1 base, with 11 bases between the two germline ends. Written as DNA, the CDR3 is TGTGCCAGCAGCCCCCAGGGGACGAACACTGAAGCTTTCTTT. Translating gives CASSPQGTNTEAFF.

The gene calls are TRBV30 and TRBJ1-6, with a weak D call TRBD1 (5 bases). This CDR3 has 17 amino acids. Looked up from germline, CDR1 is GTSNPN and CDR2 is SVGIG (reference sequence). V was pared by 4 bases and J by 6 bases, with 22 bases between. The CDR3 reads CAWNLAGWDIGNSPLHF. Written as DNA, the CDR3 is TGTGCCTGGAATCTGGCAGGGTGGGATATTGGTAATTCACCCCTCCACTTT.

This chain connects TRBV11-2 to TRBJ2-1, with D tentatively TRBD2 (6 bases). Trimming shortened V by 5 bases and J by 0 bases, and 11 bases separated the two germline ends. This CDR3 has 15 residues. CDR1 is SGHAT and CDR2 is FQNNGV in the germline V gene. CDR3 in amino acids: CASSPGVGSYNEQFF. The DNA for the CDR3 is TGTGCCAGCAGCCCGGGGGTAGGCTCCTACAATGAGCAGTTCTTC.

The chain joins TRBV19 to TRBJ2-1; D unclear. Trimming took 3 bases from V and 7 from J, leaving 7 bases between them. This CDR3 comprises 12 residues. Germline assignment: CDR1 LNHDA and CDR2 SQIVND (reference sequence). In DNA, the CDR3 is TGTGCCAGTAGTATTAGAGTTAATGAGCAGTTCTTC. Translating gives CASSIRVNEQFF. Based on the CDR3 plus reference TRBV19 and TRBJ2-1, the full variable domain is DGGITQSPKYLFRKEGQNVTLSCEQNLNHDAMYWYRQDPGQGLRLIYYSQIVNDFQKGDIAEGYSVSREKKESFPLTVTSAQKNPTAFYLCASSIRVNEQFFGPGTRLTVL.

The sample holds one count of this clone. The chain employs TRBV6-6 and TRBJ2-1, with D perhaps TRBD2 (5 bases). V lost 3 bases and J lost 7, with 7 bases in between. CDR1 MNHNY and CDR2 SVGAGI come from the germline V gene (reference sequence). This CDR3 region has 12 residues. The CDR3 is CASSYRGNEQFF. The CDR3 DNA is TGTGCCAGCAGTTATCGAGGGAATGAGCAGTTCTTC.